Reported below is one T cell receptor (beta chain). What it recognizes is unknown. CDR1 is MGHRA, CDR2 YSYEKL, per germline. The V gene lost 4 bases and the J gene lost 3 bases, with 14 bases spanning the gap. The CDR3 sequence is 15 residues long. TCRdb's table, derived via immunoSEQ multiplex PCR, lists solely in-frame clones and lacks some. Of more than 65,000 clones listed, around four fifths are singletons. These data belong to a study of T cell responses to AZD1222 COVID-19 vaccine. General study findings and limits: Close to half of spike-specific TCRs reportedly recognize unmutated variant regions.

The gene calls are TRBV4-1 and TRBJ2-3; possible D gene TRBD1, 6 bases. This specimen consisted of peripheral blood, obtained 28 days after the second AZD1222 dose. This receptor was obtained from an adult who received the AZD1222 COVID-19 vaccine. The CDR3 nucleotides are TGCGCCAGCAGCCTATGGGCAGGGGCGACAGATACGCAGTATTTT. Amino acids: CASSLWAGATDTQYF.